The clone carrying this TCR beta chain appeared many times. Its antigen remains unidentified. TCRdb re-called the 5' RACE reads through MiXCR, storing one row per CDR3 protein. This sample has thousands of distinct CDR3 sequences, with around 14% found just once. Time point described: sample taken at primary tumor resection. Tumor, nontumor lung or frozen PBMC supplied whole RNA, sequenced without sorting. Untreated early-stage non-small cell lung cancer patients, approximately 76 in total, were the donors. This entry is derived from a study of spatial heterogeneity in lung cancer. About the study: Beta-chain sequences were consistently detected more often than alpha-chain sequences. Across the raw uncorrected reads, a unique TCR and UMI combination was observed, on average, more than ten times.

General observations from the study: Ubiquitous expanded tumor TCRs showed up in blood more at resection than follow-up.

Germline CDR1 reads SGHRS; CDR2 reads YFSETQ. Germline trimming cut 4 bases from V and 4 bases from J; bases unmatched to any gene: 6. The CDR3 is 14 amino acids. The chain links TRBV5-1 to TRBJ2-7, with 9 bases that match TRBD1. The sample consisted of PBMCs, taken at surgery. This clonotype originated in a male donor with early-stage non-small cell lung cancer. The CDR3 bases are TGCGCCAGCAGCCTCGGACAGGGGATTTACGAGCAGTACTTC. Amino acids: CASSLGQGIYEQYF.